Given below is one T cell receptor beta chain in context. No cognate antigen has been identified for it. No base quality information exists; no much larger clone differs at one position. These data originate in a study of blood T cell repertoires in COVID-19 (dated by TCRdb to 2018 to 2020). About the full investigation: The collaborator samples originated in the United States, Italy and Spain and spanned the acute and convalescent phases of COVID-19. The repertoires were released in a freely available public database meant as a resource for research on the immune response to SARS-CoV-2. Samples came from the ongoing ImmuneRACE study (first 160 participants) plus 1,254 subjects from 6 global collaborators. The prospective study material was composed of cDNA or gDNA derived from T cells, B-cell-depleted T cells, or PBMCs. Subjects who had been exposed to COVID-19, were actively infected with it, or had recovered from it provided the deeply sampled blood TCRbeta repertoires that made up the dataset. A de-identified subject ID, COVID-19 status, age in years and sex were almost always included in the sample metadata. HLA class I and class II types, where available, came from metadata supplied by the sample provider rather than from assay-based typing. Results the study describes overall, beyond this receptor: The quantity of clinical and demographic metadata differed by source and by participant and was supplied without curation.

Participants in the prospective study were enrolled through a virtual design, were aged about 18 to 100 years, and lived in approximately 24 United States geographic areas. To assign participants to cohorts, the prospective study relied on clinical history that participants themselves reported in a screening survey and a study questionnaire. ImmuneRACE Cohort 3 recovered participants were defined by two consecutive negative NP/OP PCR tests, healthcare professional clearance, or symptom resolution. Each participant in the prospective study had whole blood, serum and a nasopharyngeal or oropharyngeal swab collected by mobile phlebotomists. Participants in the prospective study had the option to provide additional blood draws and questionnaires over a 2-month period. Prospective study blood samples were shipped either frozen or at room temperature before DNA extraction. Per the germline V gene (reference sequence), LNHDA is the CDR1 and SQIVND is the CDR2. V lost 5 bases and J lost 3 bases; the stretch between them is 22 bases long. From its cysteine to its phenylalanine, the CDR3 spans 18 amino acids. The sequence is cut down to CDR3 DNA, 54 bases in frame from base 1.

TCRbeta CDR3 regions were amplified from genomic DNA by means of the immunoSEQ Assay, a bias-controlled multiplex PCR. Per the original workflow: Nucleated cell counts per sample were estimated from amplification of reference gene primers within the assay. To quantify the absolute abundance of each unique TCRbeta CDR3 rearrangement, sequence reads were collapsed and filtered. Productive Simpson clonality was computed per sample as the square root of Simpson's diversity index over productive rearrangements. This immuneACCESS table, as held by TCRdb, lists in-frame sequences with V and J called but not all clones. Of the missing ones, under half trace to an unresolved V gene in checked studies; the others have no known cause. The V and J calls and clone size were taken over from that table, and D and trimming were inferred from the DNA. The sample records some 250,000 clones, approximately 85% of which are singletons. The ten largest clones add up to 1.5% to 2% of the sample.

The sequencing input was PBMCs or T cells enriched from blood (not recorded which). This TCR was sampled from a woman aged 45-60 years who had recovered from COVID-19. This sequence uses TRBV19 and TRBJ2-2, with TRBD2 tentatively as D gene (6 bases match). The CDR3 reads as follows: CASSPEGPHSTYTGELFF. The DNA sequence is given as TGTGCCAGTAGTCCGGAGGGGCCACACTCTACATACACCGGGGAGCTGTTTTTT.